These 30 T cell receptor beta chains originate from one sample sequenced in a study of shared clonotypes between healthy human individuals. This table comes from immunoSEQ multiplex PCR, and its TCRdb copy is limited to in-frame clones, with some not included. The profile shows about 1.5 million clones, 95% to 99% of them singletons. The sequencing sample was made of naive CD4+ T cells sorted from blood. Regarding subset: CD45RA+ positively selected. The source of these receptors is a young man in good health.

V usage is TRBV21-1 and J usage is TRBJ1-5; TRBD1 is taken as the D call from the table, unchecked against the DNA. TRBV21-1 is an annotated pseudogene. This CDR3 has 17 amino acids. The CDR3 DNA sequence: TGTGCCAGCCGGGACAGCTCAGAAGCAGGGGGGTCCCAGCCCCAGCATTTT. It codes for CASRDSSEAGGSQPQHF.

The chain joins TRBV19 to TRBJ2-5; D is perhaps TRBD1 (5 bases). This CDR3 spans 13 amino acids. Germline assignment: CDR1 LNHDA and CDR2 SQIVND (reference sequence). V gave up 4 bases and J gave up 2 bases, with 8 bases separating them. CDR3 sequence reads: CASSTGKQETQYF. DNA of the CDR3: TGTGCCAGTAGTACAGGGAAGCAAGAGACCCAGTACTTC.

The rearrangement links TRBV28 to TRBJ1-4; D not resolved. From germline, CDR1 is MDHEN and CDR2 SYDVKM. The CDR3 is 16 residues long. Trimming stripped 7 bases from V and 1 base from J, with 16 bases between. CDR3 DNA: TGTGCCAGCACCTACCCCGCAGGAGGAACTAATGAAAAACTGTTTTTT. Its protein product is CASTYPAGGTNEKLFF. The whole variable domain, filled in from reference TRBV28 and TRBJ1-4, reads DVKVTQSSRYLVKRTGEKVFLECVQDMDHENMFWYRQDPGLGLRLIYFSYDVKMKEKGDIPEGYSVSREKKERFSLILESASTNQTSMYLCASTYPAGGTNEKLFFGSGTQLSVL.

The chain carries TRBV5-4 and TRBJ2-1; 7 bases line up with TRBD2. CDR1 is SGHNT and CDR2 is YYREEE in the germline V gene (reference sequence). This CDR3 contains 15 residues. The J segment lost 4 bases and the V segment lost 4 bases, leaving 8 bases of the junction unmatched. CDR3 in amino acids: CASSPGGREYNEQFF. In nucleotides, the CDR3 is TGTGCCAGCAGCCCCGGAGGGCGGGAGTACAATGAGCAGTTCTTC. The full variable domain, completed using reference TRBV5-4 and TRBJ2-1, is ETGVTQSPTHLIKTRGQQVTLRCSSQSGHNTVSWYQQALGQGPQFIFQYYREEENGRGNFPPRFSGLQFPNYSSELNVNALELDDSALYLCASSPGGREYNEQFFGPGTRLTVL.

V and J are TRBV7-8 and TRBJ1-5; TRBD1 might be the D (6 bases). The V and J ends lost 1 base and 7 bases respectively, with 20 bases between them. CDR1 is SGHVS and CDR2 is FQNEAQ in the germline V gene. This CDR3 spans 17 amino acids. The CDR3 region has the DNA TGTGCCAGCAGCTTAGTTTCGAGACTGGGGGCGGAGCAGCCCCAGCATTTT. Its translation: CASSLVSRLGAEQPQHF. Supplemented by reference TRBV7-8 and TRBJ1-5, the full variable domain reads GAGVSQSPRYKVAKRGQDVALRCDPISGHVSLFWYQQALGQGPEFLTYFQNEAQLDKSGLPSDRFFAERPEGSVSTLKIQRTQQEDSAVYLCASSLVSRLGAEQPQHFGDGTRLSIL.

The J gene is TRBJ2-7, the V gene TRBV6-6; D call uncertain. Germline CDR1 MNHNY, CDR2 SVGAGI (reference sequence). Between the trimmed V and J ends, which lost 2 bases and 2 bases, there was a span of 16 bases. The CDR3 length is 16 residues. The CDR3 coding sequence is TGTGCCAGCAGTTACGGGCCCCGGGCCCAACCCTACGAGCAGTACTTC. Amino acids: CASSYGPRAQPYEQYF.

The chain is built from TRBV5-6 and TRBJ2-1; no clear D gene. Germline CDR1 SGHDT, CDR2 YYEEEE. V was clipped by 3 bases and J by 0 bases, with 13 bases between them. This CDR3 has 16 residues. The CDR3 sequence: CASSSIATRSYNEQFF. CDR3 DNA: TGTGCCAGCAGCTCTATCGCCACCCGCTCCTACAATGAGCAGTTCTTC.

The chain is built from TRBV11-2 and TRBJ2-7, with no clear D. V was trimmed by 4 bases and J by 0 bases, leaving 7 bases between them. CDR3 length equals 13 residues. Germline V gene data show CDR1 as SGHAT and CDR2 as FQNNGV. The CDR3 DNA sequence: TGTGCCAGCAGCTCACTGACCTCCTACGAGCAGTACTTC. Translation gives CASSSLTSYEQYF.

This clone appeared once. Here the CDR3 DNA reads TGCGCCAGCAGCCAAGATCTTGACAGGGGGCGACACACTGAAGCTTTCTTT. Protein: CASSQDLDRGRHTEAFF. J is TRBJ1-1 and V is TRBV4-1; TRBD1 matches 10 bases. The CDR3 has 17 amino acids. Germline V CDR1 and CDR2: MGHRA, YSYEKL. J gave up 3 bases and V 0 bases, and 7 bases lay outside the gene matches.

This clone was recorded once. This chain's CDR3 is CASSVEAMGTGNTIYF. DNA for the CDR3: TGTGCCAGCAGCGTCGAGGCGATGGGGACTGGAAACACCATATATTTT. J is TRBJ1-3 and V is TRBV9; D gene unclear. Trimming took off 2 bases at V and 2 bases at J, with 14 bases between the two ends. This CDR3 comprises 16 residues. Germline V gene lookup returns CDR1 SGDLS and CDR2 YYNGEE.

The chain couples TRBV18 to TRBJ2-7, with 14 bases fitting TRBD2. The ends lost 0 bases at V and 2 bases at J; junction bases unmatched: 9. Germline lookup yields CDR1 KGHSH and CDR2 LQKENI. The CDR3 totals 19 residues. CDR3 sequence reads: CASSPPGGTSGSIAYEQYF. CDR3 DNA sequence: TGTGCCAGCTCACCACCCGGAGGGACTAGCGGGAGTATCGCCTACGAGCAGTACTTC.

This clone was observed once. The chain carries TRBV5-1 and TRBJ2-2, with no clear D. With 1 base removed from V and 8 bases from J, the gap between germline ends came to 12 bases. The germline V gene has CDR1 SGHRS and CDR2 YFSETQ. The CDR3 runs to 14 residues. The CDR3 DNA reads TGCGCCAGCAGCTTGTTTGGGTCAGGTGGGGAGCTGTTTTTT. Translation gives CASSLFGSGGELFF.

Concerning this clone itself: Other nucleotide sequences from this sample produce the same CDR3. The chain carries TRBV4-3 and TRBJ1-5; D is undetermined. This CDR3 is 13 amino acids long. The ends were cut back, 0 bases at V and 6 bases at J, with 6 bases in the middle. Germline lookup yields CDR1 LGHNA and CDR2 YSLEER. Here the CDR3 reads CASSQDRFQPQHF. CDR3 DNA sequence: TGCGCCAGCAGCCAAGACCGATTTCAGCCCCAGCATTTT.

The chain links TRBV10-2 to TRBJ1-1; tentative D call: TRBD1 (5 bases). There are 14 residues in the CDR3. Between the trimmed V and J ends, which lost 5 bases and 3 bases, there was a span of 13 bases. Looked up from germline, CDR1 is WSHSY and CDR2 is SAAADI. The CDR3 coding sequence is TGCGCCAGCAGTTGGCAGACCAGGGACACTGAAGCTTTCTTT. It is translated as CASSWQTRDTEAFF.

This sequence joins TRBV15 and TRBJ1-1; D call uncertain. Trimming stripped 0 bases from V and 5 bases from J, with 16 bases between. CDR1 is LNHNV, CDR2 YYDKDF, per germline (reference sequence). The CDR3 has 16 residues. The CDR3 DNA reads TGTGCCACCAGCAGAGAGCGGCCTTCTGTGGGTACTGAAGCTTTCTTT. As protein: CATSRERPSVGTEAFF.

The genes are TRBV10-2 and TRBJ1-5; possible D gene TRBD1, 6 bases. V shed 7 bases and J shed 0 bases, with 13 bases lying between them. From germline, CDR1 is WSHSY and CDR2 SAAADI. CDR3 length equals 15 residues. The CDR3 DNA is TGCGCCAGCACCCAGGGGAGGAATAGCAATCAGCCCCAGCATTTT. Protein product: CASTQGRNSNQPQHF.

CDR3 bases: TGTGCCAGCAGCTTTCGACAGGGGGCCAGCTCCTACGAGCAGTACTTC. The encoded protein is CASSFRQGASSYEQYF. The chain recombines TRBV11-2 with TRBJ2-7, with TRBD1 matching 10 bases. The junction had 5 bases not matched to a gene; V was cut back by 3 bases and J by 0 bases. CDR3 length: 16 amino acids. Per the germline V gene, CDR1 is SGHAT and CDR2 is FQNNGV.

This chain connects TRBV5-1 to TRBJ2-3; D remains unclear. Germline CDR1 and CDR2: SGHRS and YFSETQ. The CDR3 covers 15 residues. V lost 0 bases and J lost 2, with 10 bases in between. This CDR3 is CASSLEPGLTDTQYF. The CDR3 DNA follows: TGCGCCAGCAGCTTGGAACCGGGCCTCACAGATACGCAGTATTTT.

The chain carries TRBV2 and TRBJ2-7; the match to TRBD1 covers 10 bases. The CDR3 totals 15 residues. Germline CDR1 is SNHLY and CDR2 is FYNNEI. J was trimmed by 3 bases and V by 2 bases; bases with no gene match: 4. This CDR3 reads CASSEPGQGYYEQYF. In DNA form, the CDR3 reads TGTGCCAGCAGTGAACCGGGACAGGGGTACTACGAGCAGTACTTC.

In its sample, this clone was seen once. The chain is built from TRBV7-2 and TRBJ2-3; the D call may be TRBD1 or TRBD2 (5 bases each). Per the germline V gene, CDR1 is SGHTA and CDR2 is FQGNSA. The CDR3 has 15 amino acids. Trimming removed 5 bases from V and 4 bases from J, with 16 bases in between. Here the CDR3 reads CASSIWDRTPDTQYF. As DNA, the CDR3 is TGTGCCAGCAGCATCTGGGACCGCACCCCAGATACGCAGTATTTT.

CDR3: CSATSVPEQFF. The CDR3 nucleotides read TGCAGTGCCACCTCCGTGCCTGAGCAGTTCTTC. This sequence joins TRBV20-1 and TRBJ2-1, with no clear D. This CDR3 comprises 11 residues. Germline-derived CDR1 and CDR2 are DFQATT and SNEGSKA (reference sequence). V was cut by 6 bases and J by 9 bases, with 12 bases left in between.

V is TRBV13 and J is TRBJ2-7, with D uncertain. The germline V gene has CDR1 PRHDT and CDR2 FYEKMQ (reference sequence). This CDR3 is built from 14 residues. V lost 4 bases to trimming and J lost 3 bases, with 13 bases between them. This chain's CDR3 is CASSWTGGYYEQYF. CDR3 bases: TGTGCCAGCAGCTGGACGGGCGGTTACTACGAGCAGTACTTC.

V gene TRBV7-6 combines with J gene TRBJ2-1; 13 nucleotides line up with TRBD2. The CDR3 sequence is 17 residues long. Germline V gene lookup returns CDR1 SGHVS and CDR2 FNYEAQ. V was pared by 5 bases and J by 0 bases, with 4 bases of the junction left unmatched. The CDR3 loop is CASSLWTSGSSYNEQFF. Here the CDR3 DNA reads TGTGCCAGCAGCCTATGGACTAGCGGGAGCTCCTACAATGAGCAGTTCTTC.

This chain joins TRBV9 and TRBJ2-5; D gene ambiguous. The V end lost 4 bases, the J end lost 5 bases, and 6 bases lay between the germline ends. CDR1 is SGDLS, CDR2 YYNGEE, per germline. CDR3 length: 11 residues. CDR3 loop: CASSHSETQYF. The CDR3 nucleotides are TGTGCCAGCAGCCATAGTGAGACCCAGTACTTC.

For the CDR3, the DNA is TGTGCCAGCAGTTACTTAATAGCTGCCACCGGGGAGCTGTTTTTT. Amino acid sequence: CASSYLIAATGELFF. The chain combines TRBV6-5 with TRBJ2-2; D not certain. CDR3 length equals 15 residues. CDR1 is MNHEY and CDR2 is SVGAGI in the germline V gene. The ends were cut back, 1 base at V and 4 bases at J, with 10 bases in the middle.

CDR3 amino acids: CASSGDWDNEQFF. The CDR3 DNA is TGCGCCAGCAGTGGCGATTGGGACAATGAGCAGTTCTTC. The gene calls are TRBV10-1 and TRBJ2-1; D not resolved. The CDR3 is 13 residues long. V lost 4 bases to trimming and J lost 5 bases, with 9 bases between them. Germline-derived CDR1 and CDR2 are WNHNN and SYGVQD (reference sequence).

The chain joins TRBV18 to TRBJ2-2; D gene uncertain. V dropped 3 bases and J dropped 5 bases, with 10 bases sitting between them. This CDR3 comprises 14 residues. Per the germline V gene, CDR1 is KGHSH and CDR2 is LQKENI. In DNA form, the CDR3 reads TGTGCCAGCTCACCGGATGTAAAGACCGGGGAGCTGTTTTTT. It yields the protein CASSPDVKTGELFF.

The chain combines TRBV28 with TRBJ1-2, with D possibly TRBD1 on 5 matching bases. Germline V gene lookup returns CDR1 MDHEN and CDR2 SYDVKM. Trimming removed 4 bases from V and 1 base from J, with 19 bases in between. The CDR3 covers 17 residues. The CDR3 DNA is TGTGCCAGCAGTTGGGACCCCCATGACTCCCTTAACTATGGCTACACCTTC. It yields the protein CASSWDPHDSLNYGYTF.

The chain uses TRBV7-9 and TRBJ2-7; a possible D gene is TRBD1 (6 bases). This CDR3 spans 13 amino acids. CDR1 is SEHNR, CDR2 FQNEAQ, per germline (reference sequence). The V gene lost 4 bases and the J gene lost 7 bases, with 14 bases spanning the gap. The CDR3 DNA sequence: TGTGCCAGCAGCTCTCTTGCCCAGGGGGAGCAGTACTTC. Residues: CASSSLAQGEQYF.

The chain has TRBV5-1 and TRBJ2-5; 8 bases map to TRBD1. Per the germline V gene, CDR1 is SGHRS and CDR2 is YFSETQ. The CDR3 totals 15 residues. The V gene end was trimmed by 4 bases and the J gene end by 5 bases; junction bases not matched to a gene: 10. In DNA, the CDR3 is TGCGCCAGCAGCACCCGACAGGGGCAGGGGGAGACCCAGTACTTC. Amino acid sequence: CASSTRQGQGETQYF.